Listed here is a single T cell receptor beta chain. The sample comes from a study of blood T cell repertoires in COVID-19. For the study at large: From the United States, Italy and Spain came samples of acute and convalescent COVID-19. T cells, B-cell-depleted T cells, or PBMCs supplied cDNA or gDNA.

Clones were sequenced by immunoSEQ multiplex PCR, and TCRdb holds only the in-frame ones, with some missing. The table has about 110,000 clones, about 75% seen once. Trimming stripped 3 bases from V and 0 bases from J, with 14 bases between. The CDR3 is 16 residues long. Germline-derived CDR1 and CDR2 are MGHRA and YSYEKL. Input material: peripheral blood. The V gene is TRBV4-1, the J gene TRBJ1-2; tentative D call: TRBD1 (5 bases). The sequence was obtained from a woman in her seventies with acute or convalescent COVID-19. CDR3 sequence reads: CASSHSGEPSNYGYTF. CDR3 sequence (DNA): TGCGCCAGCAGCCATTCGGGGGAGCCGTCTAACTATGGCTACACCTTC.